These 9 T cell receptor beta chains were sequenced from one sample in a study of Graves' ophthalmopathy and Graves' hyperthyroidism. RNA transcripts provided the template for amplifying TCR beta CDR3 regions. An initial RT-PCR round employing HTBI primers preceded a second-round multiplex PCR. TCRdb re-derived calls from the multiplex PCR reads in MiXCR, one entry per CDR3 protein. The sample yields more than 1,000,000 distinct CDR3 sequences, roughly 35% seen once. Sequenced input: peripheral blood or thyroid tissue (not recorded which). These receptors all come from an adult man with Graves' hyperthyroidism.

The table lists this clonotype with many counts. V usage is TRBV11-2 and J usage is TRBJ1-2; unclear D gene. Germline V lookup: CDR1 SGHAT, CDR2 FQNNGV. This CDR3 region has 15 residues. The V end was cut by 0 bases, the J end by 4 bases, with 12 bases between. This chain's CDR3 is CASSLDSTVGYGYTF. The CDR3, as DNA: TGTGCCAGCAGCTTAGATTCCACGGTCGGCTATGGCTACACCTTC.

This chain joins TRBV7-9 and TRBJ1-5; D is undetermined. Deletions cut 4 bases from V and 3 bases from J, with 10 bases between. Looked up from germline, CDR1 is SEHNR and CDR2 is FQNEAQ (reference sequence). The CDR3 extends over 14 amino acids. As DNA, the CDR3 is TGTGCCAGCAGCTACCGGAGAGTCAATCAGCCCCAGCATTTT. Amino acids: CASSYRRVNQPQHF.

With regard to this clonotype: This may come from a read error, since a much larger clone is one base off. The chain joins TRBV12-3 or TRBV12-4 to TRBJ1-3; unclear D gene. Trimming shortened V by 3 bases and J by 15 bases, and 21 bases separated the two germline ends. CDR3 length: 14 amino acids. In DNA form, the CDR3 reads TGTGCCAGCAGTTTTCGGACCGCCGAAACAGTCACATATTTT. Translation gives CASSFRTAETVTYF.

This clonotype was counted ten times or more. The chain has TRBV2 and TRBJ1-1, with unresolved D. The CDR3 is 15 amino acids. Germline V gene data show CDR1 as SNHLY and CDR2 as FYNNEI. The V and J ends lost 2 bases and 0 bases respectively, with 10 bases between them. CDR3 loop: CASSEMDGLNTEAFF. CDR3 bases: TGTGCCAGCAGTGAAATGGACGGCTTGAACACTGAAGCTTTCTTT.

This clonotype was seen once. A much larger clone lies one base from this, so it may be a read error. V gene TRBV6-5 combines with J gene TRBJ1-2, with D hard to call. The germline V gene has CDR1 MNHEY and CDR2 SVGAGI. The CDR3 has 14 amino acids. This CDR3 is CASRYNSRRGGYTF. The CDR3 coding sequence is TGTGCCAGCCGTTACAACAGTCGCCGGGGTGGCTACACCTTC.

This clonotype came up a few times. The rearrangement links TRBV7-8 to TRBJ1-6; D call uncertain. The V gene lost 2 bases and the J gene lost 5 bases, with 16 bases spanning the gap. This CDR3 region has 17 residues. The germline V gene encodes CDR1 SGHVS and CDR2 FQNEAQ. CDR3 DNA sequence: TGTGCCAGCAGCTTAAACATAAGGGCTACGAATAATTCACCCCTCCACTTT. It is translated as CASSLNIRATNNSPLHF.

This clonotype was detected ten times or more. The chain uses TRBV10-3 and TRBJ2-7; TRBD1 matches at 7 bases. V was clipped by 2 bases and J by 3 bases; unmatched bases: 10. The CDR3 is 16 residues long. Germline lookup yields CDR1 ENHRY and CDR2 SYGVKD. CDR3 in amino acids: CAISEGTVRVYYEQYF. CDR3 coding DNA: TGTGCCATCAGTGAGGGGACAGTACGAGTGTACTACGAGCAGTACTTC.

The chain carries TRBV20-1 and TRBJ2-7; D might be TRBD2 (6 bases). Trimming removed 3 bases from V and 3 bases from J, with 15 bases in between. The CDR3 covers 14 residues. Germline CDR1 is DFQATT and CDR2 is SNEGSKA (reference sequence). The CDR3 DNA reads as TGCAGTGCTAGGGTGGGGGAGGACTTCTACGAGCAGTACTTC. Residues: CSARVGEDFYEQYF.

The chain is built from TRBV7-4 and TRBJ1-4; 8 nucleotides line up with TRBD1. V shed 5 bases, J shed 7 bases, and the junction held 6 bases outside the gene matches. The germline V gene encodes CDR1 SGHVT and CDR2 SQSDAQ. This CDR3 contains 14 residues. In DNA, the CDR3 is TGTGCCAGCAGCCCCCCGGACAGGGCTGAAAAACTGTTTTTT. This codes for CASSPPDRAEKLFF.